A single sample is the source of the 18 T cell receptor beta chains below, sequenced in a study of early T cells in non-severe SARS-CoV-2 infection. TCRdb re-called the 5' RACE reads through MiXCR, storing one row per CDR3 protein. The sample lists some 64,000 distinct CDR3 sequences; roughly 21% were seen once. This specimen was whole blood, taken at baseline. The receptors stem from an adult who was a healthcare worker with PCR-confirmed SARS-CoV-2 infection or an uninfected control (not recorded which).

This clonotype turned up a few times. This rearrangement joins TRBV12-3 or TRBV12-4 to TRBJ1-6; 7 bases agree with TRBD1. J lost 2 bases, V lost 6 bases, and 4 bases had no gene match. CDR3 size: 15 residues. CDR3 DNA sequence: TGTGCCAGCAGACCGACAGGGACCTATAATTCACCCCTCCACTTT. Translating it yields CASRPTGTYNSPLHF.

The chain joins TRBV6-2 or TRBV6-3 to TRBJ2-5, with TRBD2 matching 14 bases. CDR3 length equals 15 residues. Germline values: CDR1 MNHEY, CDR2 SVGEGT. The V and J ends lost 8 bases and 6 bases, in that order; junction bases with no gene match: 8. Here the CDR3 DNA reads TGTGCCAGCCGGTCCGGGACTAGCGGGGGCCAGACCCAGTACTTC. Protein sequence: CASRSGTSGGQTQYF.

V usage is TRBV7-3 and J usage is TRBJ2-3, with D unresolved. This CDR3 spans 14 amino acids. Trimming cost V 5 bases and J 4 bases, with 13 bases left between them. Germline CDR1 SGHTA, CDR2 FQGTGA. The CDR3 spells CASSPSRDADTQYF. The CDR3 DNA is TGTGCCAGCAGCCCCTCTAGGGATGCAGATACGCAGTATTTT.

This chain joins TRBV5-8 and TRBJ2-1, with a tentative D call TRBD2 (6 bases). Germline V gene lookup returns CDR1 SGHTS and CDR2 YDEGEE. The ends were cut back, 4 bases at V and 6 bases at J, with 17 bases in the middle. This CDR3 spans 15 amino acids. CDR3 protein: CASSTGSWEVNEQFF. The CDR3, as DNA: TGTGCCAGCAGCACAGGCTCATGGGAGGTCAATGAGCAGTTCTTC.

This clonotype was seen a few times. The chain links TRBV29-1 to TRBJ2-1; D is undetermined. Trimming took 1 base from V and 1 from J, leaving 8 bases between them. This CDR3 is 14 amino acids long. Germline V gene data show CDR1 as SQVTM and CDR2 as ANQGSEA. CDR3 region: CSVEVGLSYNEQFF. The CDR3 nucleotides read TGCAGCGTTGAAGTAGGGCTATCCTACAATGAGCAGTTCTTC.

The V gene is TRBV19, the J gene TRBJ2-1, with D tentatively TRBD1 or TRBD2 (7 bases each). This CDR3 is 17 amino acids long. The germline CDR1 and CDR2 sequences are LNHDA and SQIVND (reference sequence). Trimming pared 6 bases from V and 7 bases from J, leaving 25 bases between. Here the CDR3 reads CASSPLGRGPVRNEQFF. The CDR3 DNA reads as TGTGCCAGTAGCCCCCTAGGGAGGGGGCCGGTGAGGAATGAGCAGTTCTTC.

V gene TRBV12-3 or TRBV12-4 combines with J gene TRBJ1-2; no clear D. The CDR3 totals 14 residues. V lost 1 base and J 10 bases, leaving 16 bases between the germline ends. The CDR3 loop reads CASSLEASGKPYTF. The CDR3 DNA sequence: TGTGCCAGCAGTTTAGAGGCGTCGGGGAAACCCTACACCTTC.

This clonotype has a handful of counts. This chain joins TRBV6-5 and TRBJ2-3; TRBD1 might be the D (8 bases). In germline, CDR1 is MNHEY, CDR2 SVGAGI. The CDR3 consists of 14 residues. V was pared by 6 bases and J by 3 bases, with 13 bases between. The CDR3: CASRQGGGTDTQYF. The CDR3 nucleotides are TGTGCCAGCAGACAGGGGGGGGGAACAGATACGCAGTATTTT.

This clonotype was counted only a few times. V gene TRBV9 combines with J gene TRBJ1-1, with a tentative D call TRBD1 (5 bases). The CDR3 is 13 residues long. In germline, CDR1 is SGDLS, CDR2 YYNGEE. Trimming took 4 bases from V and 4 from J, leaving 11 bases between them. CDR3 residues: CASSLDSGTEAFF. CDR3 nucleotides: TGTGCCAGCAGCCTCGACAGTGGCACTGAAGCTTTCTTT.

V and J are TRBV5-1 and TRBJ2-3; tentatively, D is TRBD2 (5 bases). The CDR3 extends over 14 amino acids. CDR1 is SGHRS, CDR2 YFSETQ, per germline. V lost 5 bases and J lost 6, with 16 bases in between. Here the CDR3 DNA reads TGCGCCAGCAGGGGTGCCGGGAACTCGGATACGCAGTATTTT. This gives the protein CASRGAGNSDTQYF. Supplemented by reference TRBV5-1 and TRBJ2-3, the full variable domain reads KAGVTQTPRYLIKTRGQQVTLSCSPISGHRSVSWYQQTPGQGLQFLFEYFSETQRNKGNFPGRFSGRQFSNSRSEMNVSTLELGDSALYLCASRGAGNSDTQYFGPGTRLTVL.

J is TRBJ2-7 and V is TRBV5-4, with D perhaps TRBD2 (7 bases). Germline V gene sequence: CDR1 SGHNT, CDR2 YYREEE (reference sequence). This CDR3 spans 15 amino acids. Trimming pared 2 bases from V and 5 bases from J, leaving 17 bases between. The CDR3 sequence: CASSFDWGGVNEQYF. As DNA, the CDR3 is TGTGCCAGCAGCTTTGATTGGGGGGGCGTCAACGAGCAGTACTTC.

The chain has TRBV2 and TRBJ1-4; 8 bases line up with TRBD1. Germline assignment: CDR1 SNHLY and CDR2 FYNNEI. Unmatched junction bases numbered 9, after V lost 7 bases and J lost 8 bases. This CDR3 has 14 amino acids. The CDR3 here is CASMEDRVKEKLFF. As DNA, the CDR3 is TGTGCCAGCATGGAGGACAGGGTAAAAGAAAAACTGTTTTTT. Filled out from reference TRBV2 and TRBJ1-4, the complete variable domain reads EPEVTQTPSHQVTQMGQEVILRCVPISNHLYFYWYRQILGQKVEFLVSFYNNEISEKSEIFDDQFSVERPDGSNFTLKIRSTKLEDSAMYFCASMEDRVKEKLFFGSGTQLSVL.

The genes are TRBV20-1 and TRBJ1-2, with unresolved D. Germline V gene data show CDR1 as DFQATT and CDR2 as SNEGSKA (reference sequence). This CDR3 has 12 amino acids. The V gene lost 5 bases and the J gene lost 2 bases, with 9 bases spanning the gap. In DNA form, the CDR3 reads TGCAGTGCTTGGCGCAGGAACTATGGCTACACCTTC. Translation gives CSAWRRNYGYTF.

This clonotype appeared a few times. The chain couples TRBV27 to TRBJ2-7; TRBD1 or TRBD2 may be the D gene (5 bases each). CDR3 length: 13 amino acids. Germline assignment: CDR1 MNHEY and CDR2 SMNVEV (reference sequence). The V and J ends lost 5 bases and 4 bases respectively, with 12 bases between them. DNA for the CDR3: TGTGCCAGCAGTGCCCATGGGGGTTACGAGCAGTACTTC. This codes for CASSAHGGYEQYF.

CDR3 DNA sequence: TGTGCCAGCAGCTACAGGGGGCAGAATCAGCCCCAGCATTTT. It encodes CASSYRGQNQPQHF. The chain recombines TRBV13 with TRBJ1-5, with TRBD1 identical over 9 bases. Trimming removed 4 bases from V and 4 bases from J; junction bases left unmatched: 2. The CDR3 contains 14 residues. CDR1 is PRHDT and CDR2 is FYEKMQ in the germline V gene (reference sequence).

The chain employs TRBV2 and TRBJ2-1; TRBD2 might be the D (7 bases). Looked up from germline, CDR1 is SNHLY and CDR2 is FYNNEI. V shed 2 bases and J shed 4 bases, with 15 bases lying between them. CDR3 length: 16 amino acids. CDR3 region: CASSERAGAPYNEQFF. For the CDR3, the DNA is TGTGCCAGCAGTGAAAGGGCGGGGGCCCCTTACAATGAGCAGTTCTTC.

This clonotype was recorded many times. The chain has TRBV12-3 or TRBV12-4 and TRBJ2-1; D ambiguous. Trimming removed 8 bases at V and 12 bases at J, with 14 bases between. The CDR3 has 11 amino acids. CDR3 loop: CASRGRSWQFF. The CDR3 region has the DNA TGTGCCAGCCGAGGACGTTCCTGGCAGTTCTTC.

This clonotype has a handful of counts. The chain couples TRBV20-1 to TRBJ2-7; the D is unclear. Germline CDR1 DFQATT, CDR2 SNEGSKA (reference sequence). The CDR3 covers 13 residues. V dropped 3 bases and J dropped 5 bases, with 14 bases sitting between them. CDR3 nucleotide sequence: TGCAGTGCTAGTAGACCCCAGTGGCACGAGCAGTACTTC. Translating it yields CSASRPQWHEQYF.